This TCR beta chain is from a study of molecular identifiers for immune sequencing clone quantification. Study-wide context: Five portions were made in replicates from RNA of around 20,000 or 100,000 naive CD8 cells, and four underwent sequencing.

TCRdb passed the PCR reads through MiXCR, listing each CDR3 protein once. The sample has around 40,000 distinct CDR3 sequences, approximately 21% seen once. This CDR3 comprises 16 residues. V dropped 6 bases and J dropped 4; count of bases not matched to a gene: 10. Germline lookup yields CDR1 WSHSY and CDR2 SAAADI. Each library that profiled naive CD8 cells came from around 18,000 to 910,000 sorted cells with 10%, 30% or 50% RNA. This clonotype has ten or more counts. The V and J genes are TRBV10-2 and TRBJ2-3, with TRBD1 matching over 10 bases. The source is a human donor in good health. Some libraries in this study had Jurkat cell RNA spiked in. The sequenced material came from naive CD8+ T cells from blood, with Jurkat cell RNA spiked in. Subset defined: FACS-sorted CD8+CD4-CCR7+CD45RA+ naive T cells. Written as DNA, the CDR3 is TGCGCCAGCAGCTCCCCGGGACAGGGGATTTCAGATACGCAGTATTTT. Translated: CASSSPGQGISDTQYF.